This TCR beta chain was recovered during a study of cytomegalovirus exposure and HLA in healthy donors. The PCR employed 60 Vbeta primers together with 13 Jbeta primers. Clones were sequenced by immunoSEQ multiplex PCR, and TCRdb holds only the in-frame ones, with some missing. The sample consists of under 110,000 clones, approximately 85% of them appearing once. The CDR3 runs 20 residues. The junction had 14 bases not matched to a gene; V was cut back by 0 bases and J by 1 base. Germline V CDR1 and CDR2: SGDLS, YYNGEE. The source material was PBMCs. The sequence was obtained from a young man in good health and CMV-seronegative. This rearrangement joins TRBV9 to TRBJ2-2; 8 nucleotides agree with TRBD1. The CDR3 spells CASSVVQGAYSTWNTGELFF. The CDR3 DNA is TGTGCCAGCAGCGTAGTGCAGGGGGCTTACTCTACATGGAACACCGGGGAGCTGTTTTTT.